Listed here are 4 T cell receptor beta chains from one sample, sequenced in a study of CD8 T cells in ankylosing spondylitis. TCRdb reprocessed the 5' RACE reads with MiXCR, giving one entry per CDR3 protein. The table lists approximately 240,000 distinct CDR3 sequences, under 30% of them singletons. Sequenced input: blood, either unsorted or a sorted T cell fraction (not recorded which). The receptors shown here come from a male donor with ankylosing spondylitis or in good health (not recorded which).

This clonotype was counted many times. The genes are TRBV12-3 or TRBV12-4 and TRBJ1-1, with TRBD1 identical over 8 bases. Trimming removed 3 bases from V and 1 base from J; junction bases left unmatched: 7. The CDR3 consists of 16 residues. CDR3 bases: TGTGCCAGCAGTTTCGGGTCGGGACAGGCGAACACTGAAGCTTTCTTT. This encodes CASSFGSGQANTEAFF.

This clonotype was observed at least ten times. V usage is TRBV12-3 or TRBV12-4 and J usage is TRBJ1-1, with TRBD1 identical over 8 bases. The ends lost 4 bases at V and 5 bases at J; junction bases unmatched: 15. The CDR3 sequence is 17 residues long. CDR3 sequence (DNA): TGTGCCAGCAGTTCCCCGGGGACAGGCCCGTTTCAAACTGAAGCTTTCTTT. Its protein is CASSSPGTGPFQTEAFF.

At least ten counts were recorded for this clonotype. This chain links TRBV20-1 with TRBJ2-1, with 11 nucleotides matching TRBD2. Germline V gene data show CDR1 as DFQATT and CDR2 as SNEGSKA (reference sequence). With 3 bases clipped from V and 8 bases from J, the junction kept 6 bases outside the gene matches. This CDR3 contains 14 residues. In DNA form, the CDR3 reads TGCAGTGCTAGTCGAGTAGCGGGGGGGGATGAGCAGTTCTTC. Its protein is CSASRVAGGDEQFF.

This clonotype was seen a few times. This chain joins TRBV20-1 and TRBJ2-6; TRBD1 or TRBD2 may be the D gene (6 bases each). Germline-derived CDR1 and CDR2 are DFQATT and SNEGSKA (reference sequence). CDR3 length equals 16 residues. The V and J ends lost 1 base and 4 bases respectively, with 14 bases between them. CDR3 loop: CSARVPGARGANVLTF. Here the CDR3 DNA reads TGCAGTGCTAGAGTCCCGGGGGCGCGGGGGGCCAACGTCCTGACTTTC.